The 26 T cell receptor beta chains below all came from one sample that was sequenced in a study of graft-versus-host responses after intestinal transplantation (dated by TCRdb to the early 2020s). The library came from the immunoSEQ multiplex PCR assay. TCRdb's version of the immuneACCESS table is confined to in-frame rearrangements and falls short of the full clone set. An unresolved V gene accounts for under half of the shortfall where checked; the remainder is of unknown origin. The sample profile shows about 20,000 clones; around 86% of them were found once. Over 7.5% of the sample goes to the ten largest clones. This material consisted of PBMCs, taken less than 240 days after intestinal transplant. These receptors were taken from a human patient who received an intestinal transplant, so some T cells may come from the graft donor.

This clone was observed a handful of times. Other DNA sequences in this specimen translate into the identical CDR3. The rearrangement uses TRBV6-4 and TRBJ2-2, with 8 bases that match TRBD2. Germline CDR1 and CDR2: MRHNA and SNTAGT. With 3 bases clipped from V and 3 bases from J, the junction kept 0 bases outside the gene matches. This CDR3 is 14 amino acids long. CDR3 DNA sequence: TGTGCCAGCAGTGAGCGGGGGGACACCGGGGAGCTGTTTTTT. Translated: CASSERGDTGELFF.

V is TRBV19 and J is TRBJ1-5; TRBD1 matches at 9 bases. After removal of 6 bases from V and 5 bases from J, the junction contained 11 bases not matched to a gene. The germline V gene has CDR1 LNHDA and CDR2 SQIVND (reference sequence). CDR3 length equals 16 residues. CDR3 coding DNA: TGTGCCAGTAGGGCACAGGGGGCGTTAACGGATCAGCCCCAGCATTTT. It specifies CASRAQGALTDQPQHF.

This chain links TRBV15 with TRBJ1-4; maybe TRBD1 (5 bases). Trimming removed 3 bases from V and 8 bases from J, with 19 bases in between. The length of the CDR3 is 16 residues. Germline CDR1 reads LNHNV; CDR2 reads YYDKDF (reference sequence). The CDR3 nucleotides are TGTGCCACCAGCAGGGGTAGGAGGGGACCGGTCGAAAAACTGTTTTTT. Translated, it gives CATSRGRRGPVEKLFF.

This chain connects TRBV29-1 to TRBJ1-1; D gene ambiguous. CDR3 length: 15 residues. V lost 5 bases and J lost 4, with 20 bases in between. CDR1 is SQVTM, CDR2 ANQGSEA, per germline. The CDR3 sequence is CSVISGFFGPTEAFF. As DNA, the CDR3 is TGCAGCGTTATCAGTGGATTTTTTGGGCCCACTGAAGCTTTCTTT.

The chain combines TRBV18 with TRBJ1-2, with TRBD1 identical over 8 bases. The CDR3 loop spans 17 amino acids. CDR1 is KGHSH and CDR2 is LQKENI in the germline V gene. V lost 4 bases to trimming and J lost 4 bases; unmatched junction nucleotides: 14. CDR3 nucleotides: TGTGCCAGCTCACTCACTTGGCGGGACAGGCTTCGCTATGGCTACACCTTC. Its translation: CASSLTWRDRLRYGYTF.

This chain connects TRBV6-1 to TRBJ1-1; D unresolved. CDR3 length equals 14 residues. From germline, CDR1 is MNHNS and CDR2 SASEGT. Trimming shortened V by 1 base and J by 2 bases, and 8 bases separated the two germline ends. CDR3 region: CASSEGRFNTEAFF. In DNA, the CDR3 is TGTGCCAGCAGTGAAGGACGATTTAACACTGAAGCTTTCTTT.

This clone was observed a few times. The chain links TRBV10-2 to TRBJ1-4; D is unresolved. Trimming pared 6 bases from V and 0 bases from J, leaving 8 bases between. The CDR3 loop spans 14 amino acids. Germline V gene sequence: CDR1 WSHSY, CDR2 SAAADI. The CDR3 reads CASSSGATNEKLFF. The CDR3 region has the DNA TGCGCCAGCAGCTCGGGAGCAACTAATGAAAAACTGTTTTTT.

The V gene is TRBV5-4, the J gene TRBJ2-7; 8 bases align to TRBD1. Germline CDR1 is SGHNT and CDR2 is YYREEE (reference sequence). V lost 3 bases to trimming and J lost 4 bases; unmatched junction nucleotides: 9. This CDR3 has 15 residues. CDR3 residues: CASSSLDRGPYEQYF. The DNA for the CDR3 is TGTGCCAGCAGCTCCCTAGACAGGGGTCCTTACGAGCAGTACTTC. The entire variable domain, with the rest obtained from reference TRBV5-4 and TRBJ2-7, is as follows: ETGVTQSPTHLIKTRGQQVTLRCSSQSGHNTVSWYQQALGQGPQFIFQYYREEENGRGNFPPRFSGLQFPNYSSELNVNALELDDSALYLCASSSLDRGPYEQYFGPGTRLTVT.

The chain is built from TRBV19 and TRBJ2-1; D may be TRBD1 (5 bases). Trimming cost V 5 bases and J 9 bases, with 17 bases left between them. Germline V gives CDR1 LNHDA, CDR2 SQIVND (reference sequence). This CDR3 has 14 residues. CDR3 nucleotide sequence: TGTGCCAGTAGTCTTATAAGGGGCGGTGCTGAGCAGTTCTTC. Amino acids: CASSLIRGGAEQFF. Full variable domain (outside the CDR3, taken from reference TRBV19 and TRBJ2-1): DGGITQSPKYLFRKEGQNVTLSCEQNLNHDAMYWYRQDPGQGLRLIYYSQIVNDFQKGDIAEGYSVSREKKESFPLTVTSAQKNPTAFYLCASSLIRGGAEQFFGPGTRLTVL.

The chain links TRBV4-1 to TRBJ1-1; D is unresolved. This CDR3 is built from 12 residues. The V end lost 3 bases, the J end lost 4 bases, and 6 bases lay between the germline ends. Germline-derived CDR1 and CDR2 are MGHRA and YSYEKL. CDR3 sequence (DNA): TGCGCCAGCAGCCAGAGATCCACTGAAGCTTTCTTT. As protein: CASSQRSTEAFF.

The chain couples TRBV7-6 to TRBJ2-5, with TRBD1 matching 9 bases. The J call may be faulty, since TRBJ2-7 better matches the DNA end. The germline CDR1 and CDR2 sequences are SGHVS and FNYEAQ. The CDR3 extends over 14 amino acids. The CDR3 nucleotides are TGTGCCAGCAGCTACGACAGGGGGTCCTACGAGCAGTACTTC. Amino acid sequence: CASSYDRGSYEQYF.

The rearrangement links TRBV10-2 to TRBJ2-5; 9 bases agree with TRBD2. CDR3 length equals 14 residues. The J segment lost 2 bases and the V segment lost 2 bases, leaving 0 bases of the junction unmatched. Germline CDR1 and CDR2: WSHSY and SAAADI. DNA for the CDR3: TGCGCCAGCAGTGAGGGACTAGCGCAAGAGACCCAGTACTTC. Translating it yields CASSEGLAQETQYF.

The chain employs TRBV19 and TRBJ1-1; D gene uncertain. Germline V gene data show CDR1 as LNHDA and CDR2 as SQIVND (reference sequence). The germline V and J ends were trimmed by 2 bases and 7 bases, with 11 bases remaining between them. This CDR3 has 13 residues. CDR3 in amino acids: CASSISIDNEAFF. The CDR3 coding sequence is TGTGCCAGTAGTATATCGATCGACAATGAAGCTTTCTTT. The variable domain in full, completed from reference TRBV19 and TRBJ1-1, reads DGGITQSPKYLFRKEGQNVTLSCEQNLNHDAMYWYRQDPGQGLRLIYYSQIVNDFQKGDIAEGYSVSREKKESFPLTVTSAQKNPTAFYLCASSISIDNEAFFGQGTRLTVV.

This clone appeared a single time. The rearrangement links TRBV5-1 to TRBJ1-5; 7 bases map to TRBD1. The germline CDR1 and CDR2 sequences are SGHRS and YFSETQ. This CDR3 is built from 13 residues. After removal of 8 bases from V and 3 bases from J, the junction contained 5 bases not matched to a gene. The CDR3 DNA reads as TGCGCCAGTAGACAGGGAGACAATCAGCCCCAGCATTTT. This encodes CASRQGDNQPQHF.

The rearrangement links TRBV5-1 to TRBJ2-5; maybe TRBD2 (6 bases). V was trimmed by 0 bases and J by 5 bases, leaving 14 bases between them. CDR3 length: 15 amino acids. Germline V lookup: CDR1 SGHRS, CDR2 YFSETQ. The CDR3 sequence is CASSLAGTAGETQYF. CDR3 in DNA: TGCGCCAGCAGCTTGGCCGGGACGGCGGGGGAGACCCAGTACTTC.

J is TRBJ1-5 and V is TRBV4-1; D not resolved. Trimming cost V 1 base and J 2 bases, with 9 bases left between them. Germline lookup yields CDR1 MGHRA and CDR2 YSYEKL. The CDR3 is 15 amino acids. The CDR3 DNA follows: TGCGCCAGCAGCCAAGGTCGGAGCGGCAATCAGCCCCAGCATTTT. Protein product: CASSQGRSGNQPQHF.

The chain couples TRBV5-1 to TRBJ1-1; the D is unclear. This CDR3 contains 15 residues. Germline V gene data show CDR1 as SGHRS and CDR2 as YFSETQ. Trimming stripped 0 bases from V and 0 bases from J, with 9 bases between. The CDR3 here is CASSLDGGLNTEAFF. The CDR3 DNA reads TGCGCCAGCAGCTTGGATGGCGGCTTGAACACTGAAGCTTTCTTT.

V and J are TRBV30 and TRBJ1-2, with D hard to call. V gave up 0 bases and J gave up 13 bases, with 18 bases separating them. There are 13 residues in the CDR3. CDR1 and CDR2 from the germline V gene are GTSNPN and SVGIG (reference sequence). CDR3 in DNA: TGTGCCTGGAGTGTCGAGGGATTGGGTATCATCACCTTC. Its protein product is CAWSVEGLGIITF.

V gene TRBV30 combines with J gene TRBJ2-3; 10 bases line up with TRBD2. Germline V lookup: CDR1 GTSNPN, CDR2 SVGIG (reference sequence). With V trimmed by 3 bases and J by 6 bases, 9 bases remained unmatched. This CDR3 region has 15 residues. CDR3 amino acids: CAWRRFSGGSDTQYF. In nucleotides, the CDR3 is TGTGCCTGGAGAAGGTTTAGCGGGGGGAGCGATACGCAGTATTTT.

This clone has only a few counts. The chain is built from TRBV19 and TRBJ2-7; the D gene is possibly TRBD1 (5 bases). CDR1 and CDR2 (germline): LNHDA, SQIVND (reference sequence). The CDR3 has 12 amino acids. The V end was cut by 6 bases, the J end by 0 bases, with 6 bases between. In nucleotides, the CDR3 is TGTGCCAGTAGGGGGCGCTCCTACGAGCAGTACTTC. This encodes CASRGRSYEQYF.

This chain uses TRBV9 with TRBJ2-5; TRBD2 matches 9 bases. The CDR3 is made up of 16 amino acids. With V trimmed by 3 bases and J by 0 bases, 6 bases remained unmatched. The germline V gene encodes CDR1 SGDLS and CDR2 YYNGEE. In DNA form, the CDR3 reads TGTGCCAGCAGCGCACTAGCGGGTGTGTACCAAGAGACCCAGTACTTC. The encoded protein is CASSALAGVYQETQYF.

The chain employs TRBV11-3 and TRBJ1-5; D is uncertain. The CDR3 loop spans 13 amino acids. The germline CDR1 and CDR2 sequences are SGHNT and YENEEA. V was pared by 1 base and J by 7 bases, with 8 bases between. The CDR3 bases are TGTGCCAGCAGCTTAGGGCCCGGCCAGCCCCAGCATTTT. It encodes CASSLGPGQPQHF.

The chain couples TRBV4-2 to TRBJ2-7; the D is unclear. Germline CDR1 is LGHNA and CDR2 is YNFKEQ. V lost 1 base to trimming and J lost 2 bases, with 6 bases between them. The length of the CDR3 is 13 residues. CDR3 in DNA: TGTGCCAGCAGCCAAGGCCGGACCTACGAGCAGTACTTC. Translating gives CASSQGRTYEQYF.

This chain uses TRBV11-2 with TRBJ2-1, with D unclear. V was clipped by 5 bases and J by 0 bases, with 8 bases between them. CDR1 and CDR2 from the germline V gene are SGHAT and FQNNGV. This CDR3 has 14 residues. This CDR3 reads CASSPASSYNEQFF. The CDR3 bases are TGTGCCAGCAGCCCGGCTAGCTCCTACAATGAGCAGTTCTTC. Full variable domain (missing parts from reference TRBV11-2 and TRBJ2-1): EAGVAQSPRYKIIEKRQSVAFWCNPISGHATLYWYQQILGQGPKLLIQFQNNGVVDDSQLPKDRFSAERLKGVDSTLKIQPAKLEDSAVYLCASSPASSYNEQFFGPGTRLTVL.

The chain couples TRBV5-1 to TRBJ1-4, with D unclear. Germline V CDR1 and CDR2: SGHRS, YFSETQ. CDR3 length equals 16 residues. V was trimmed by 2 bases and J by 2 bases, leaving 13 bases between them. CDR3 coding DNA: TGCGCCAGCAGCTTCGAAGTAGGGTGCACTAATGAAAAACTGTTTTTT. This encodes CASSFEVGCTNEKLFF.

The sample holds one count of this clone. This chain uses TRBV14 with TRBJ2-3; D is unclear. This CDR3 is built from 13 residues. Per the germline V gene, CDR1 is SGHDN and CDR2 is FVKESK. Trimming took 4 bases from V and 4 from J, leaving 9 bases between them. The CDR3 sequence: CASSRIQADTQYF. The DNA of the CDR3 is TGTGCCAGCAGCCGGATCCAGGCAGATACGCAGTATTTT.